Listed here are 24 T cell receptor beta chains from one sample, sequenced in a study of CD8 T cells in ankylosing spondylitis. General study results and limits: A TCR beta motif of roughly 8 highly homologous variants seemed to mark ankylosing spondylitis blood.

These TCRs' antigens remain unknown. MiXCR, run by TCRdb on the 5' RACE reads, gives a single entry per CDR3 protein. The table has 390,000 or so distinct CDR3 sequences, 20% to 25% seen once; the top ten hold roughly a sixth. The source material was blood, either unsorted or a sorted T cell fraction (not recorded which). These receptors were collected from a male donor with ankylosing spondylitis.

This clonotype was seen more than once but under ten times. The chain carries TRBV29-1 and TRBJ2-7, with D maybe TRBD1 (6 bases). Per germline, CDR1 SQVTM and CDR2 ANQGSEA. With 0 bases removed from V and 2 bases from J, the gap between germline ends came to 8 bases. The CDR3 is made up of 13 amino acids. The CDR3 protein is CSVEETGTYEQYF. The DNA of the CDR3 is TGCAGCGTTGAAGAGACAGGAACCTACGAGCAGTACTTC.

This clonotype was detected only a few times. DNA of the CDR3: TGTGCCAGCACTAGCGGGACGAACAATGAGCAGTTCTTC. Translating gives CASTSGTNNEQFF. V gene TRBV6-2 or TRBV6-3 combines with J gene TRBJ2-1; 9 bases agree with TRBD2. The J segment lost 5 bases and the V segment lost 7 bases, leaving 3 bases of the junction unmatched. There are 13 residues in the CDR3. CDR1 MNHEY and CDR2 SVGEGT come from the germline V gene.

The chain combines TRBV7-9 with TRBJ2-2, with unresolved D. V lost 3 bases to trimming and J lost 0 bases, with 14 bases between them. The CDR3 has 17 amino acids. CDR1 and CDR2 (germline): SEHNR, FQNEAQ (reference sequence). The CDR3 nucleotides are TGTGCCAGCAGCTTTCTTCGTTCGCCCTCGAACACCGGGGAGCTGTTTTTT. Translated, it gives CASSFLRSPSNTGELFF.

The genes are TRBV6-4 and TRBJ2-2, with a weak D call TRBD2 (5 bases). Germline CDR1 is MRHNA and CDR2 is SNTAGT. This CDR3 spans 13 amino acids. V was trimmed by 6 bases and J by 6 bases, leaving 11 bases between them. The CDR3 reads CASSEAGAGELFF. The CDR3, as DNA: TGTGCCAGCAGCGAAGCCGGGGCCGGGGAGCTGTTTTTT.

This clonotype was detected only a few times. V and J are TRBV29-1 and TRBJ2-5; D not certain. CDR1 and CDR2 from the germline V gene are SQVTM and ANQGSEA. The CDR3 covers 13 residues. The germline V and J ends were trimmed by 0 bases and 2 bases, with 7 bases remaining between them. The CDR3, as DNA: TGCAGCGTTGAAGATTGGGTACAAGAGACCCAGTACTTC. The encoded protein is CSVEDWVQETQYF.

The chain recombines TRBV3-1 with TRBJ2-5; 7 bases are shared with TRBD2. The V gene's germline CDR1 is LGHDT and CDR2 YNNKEL (reference sequence). After removal of 1 base from V and 13 bases from J, the junction contained 9 bases not matched to a gene. The CDR3 covers 13 residues. In DNA form, the CDR3 reads TGTGCCAGCAGCCAAGGGACGGGTACTAGCGCGTACTTC. Translated, it gives CASSQGTGTSAYF.

The table lists this clonotype with a few counts. This chain connects TRBV20-1 to TRBJ1-2; D is undetermined. Trimming removed 0 bases at V and 5 bases at J, with 16 bases between. CDR3 length: 15 residues. Germline V gene data show CDR1 as DFQATT and CDR2 as SNEGSKA (reference sequence). The CDR3 loop is CSARDLGSFGYGYTF. In nucleotides, the CDR3 is TGCAGTGCTAGAGATCTAGGGTCCTTTGGGTATGGCTACACCTTC.

The CDR3 DNA is TGCAGTGCTAGTCCTGGCAGGGGGCAACGGGGCACAGATACGCAGTATTTT. Its protein is CSASPGRGQRGTDTQYF. The J gene is TRBJ2-3, the V gene TRBV20-1; TRBD1 matches at 8 bases. Germline-derived CDR1 and CDR2 are DFQATT and SNEGSKA (reference sequence). There are 17 residues in the CDR3. With V trimmed by 3 bases and J by 1 base, 12 bases remained unmatched.

The chain uses TRBV7-3 and TRBJ2-1; 12 bases are shared with TRBD2. Germline assignment: CDR1 SGHTA and CDR2 FQGTGA. This CDR3 contains 16 residues. V dropped 0 bases and J dropped 6; count of bases not matched to a gene: 3. CDR3 in DNA: TGTGCCAGCAGCTTAACCCTAGCGGGAGGGGCCAATGAGCAGTTCTTC. As protein: CASSLTLAGGANEQFF. Full variable domain (outside the CDR3, taken from reference TRBV7-3 and TRBJ2-1): GAGVSQTPSNKVTEKGKYVELRCDPISGHTALYWYRQSLGQGPEFLIYFQGTGAADDSGLPNDRFFAVRPEGSVSTLKIQRTERGDSAVYLCASSLTLAGGANEQFFGPGTRLTVL.

This chain links TRBV5-1 with TRBJ1-1, with a possible D match to TRBD1 (5 bases). CDR1 and CDR2 from the germline V gene are SGHRS and YFSETQ. V dropped 7 bases and J dropped 3 bases, with 13 bases sitting between them. The CDR3 runs 13 residues. The CDR3 DNA follows: TGCGCCAGCGGACTGGGGGGGTACACTGAAGCTTTCTTT. Its translation: CASGLGGYTEAFF.

The chain is built from TRBV20-1 and TRBJ2-1; TRBD2 aligns across 11 bases. V dropped 6 bases and J dropped 1; count of bases not matched to a gene: 5. Germline V gives CDR1 DFQATT, CDR2 SNEGSKA (reference sequence). This CDR3 comprises 15 residues. CDR3 in DNA: TGCAGTGCAGATAGCGGGAGGGAGTCCTACAATGAGCAGTTCTTC. This translates into CSADSGRESYNEQFF.

This chain uses TRBV5-1 with TRBJ2-2; a possible D gene is TRBD2 (6 bases). With 6 bases removed from V and 3 bases from J, the gap between germline ends came to 15 bases. The germline gives CDR1 SGHRS, CDR2 YFSETQ. The CDR3 length is 15 residues. CDR3 coding DNA: TGCGCCAGCAATGGAGGGCTGACCGACACCGGGGAGCTGTTTTTT. This translates into CASNGGLTDTGELFF.

The chain has TRBV5-5 and TRBJ2-4, with a possible D match to TRBD2 (5 bases). The CDR3 runs 14 residues. Germline lookup yields CDR1 SGHKS and CDR2 YYEKEE (reference sequence). Trimming took 4 bases from V and 8 from J, leaving 16 bases between them. The CDR3 protein is CASSGGFGRDIQYF. The CDR3 DNA follows: TGTGCCAGCAGCGGAGGTTTTGGGCGGGACATTCAGTACTTC.

The rearrangement links TRBV7-9 to TRBJ2-1, with no clear D. The germline CDR1 and CDR2 sequences are SEHNR and FQNEAQ (reference sequence). The CDR3 is 16 residues long. The germline V and J ends were trimmed by 5 bases and 9 bases, with 23 bases remaining between them. The CDR3: CASSPRAQRIYGEQFF. Written as DNA, the CDR3 is TGTGCCAGCAGCCCCCGAGCACAGAGGATATACGGTGAGCAGTTCTTC.

This clonotype was detected many times. This chain links TRBV12-3 or TRBV12-4 with TRBJ2-3, with D unclear. The CDR3 length is 13 residues. Trimming took 6 bases from V and 1 from J, leaving 8 bases between them. The CDR3 region has the DNA TGTGCCAGCAGAGCCAGCCGCACAGATACGCAGTATTTT. Amino acids: CASRASRTDTQYF.

The chain uses TRBV12-3 or TRBV12-4 and TRBJ2-1; the match to TRBD2 covers 15 bases. This CDR3 spans 20 amino acids. The V segment lost 5 bases and the J segment 4 bases; nucleotides outside the gene matches: 15. CDR3 DNA sequence: TGTGCCAGCAGTCTTACCCCGGGACTAGCGGGGGGAAGGTGGTACAATGAGCAGTTCTTC. It is translated as CASSLTPGLAGGRWYNEQFF.

The sample holds a few counts of this clonotype. This chain connects TRBV20-1 to TRBJ2-7, with D unclear. The V gene's germline CDR1 is DFQATT and CDR2 SNEGSKA (reference sequence). Trimming took off 7 bases at V and 2 bases at J, with 9 bases between the two ends. This CDR3 has 11 residues. The CDR3 nucleotides read TGCAGTGTTACCAGGACCTACGAGCAGTACTTC. Its translation: CSVTRTYEQYF.

The chain joins TRBV20-1 to TRBJ1-3; 10 nucleotides align to TRBD1. The CDR3 covers 15 residues. Germline V CDR1 and CDR2: DFQATT, SNEGSKA (reference sequence). J was trimmed by 4 bases and V by 0 bases; bases with no gene match: 3. The CDR3 sequence is CSARDPGQGGNTIYF. Here the CDR3 DNA reads TGCAGTGCTAGAGATCCGGGACAGGGGGGAAACACCATATATTTT.

This clonotype was picked up a small number of times. The chain's CDR3 is CASSIHRAGAIVDTQYF. The CDR3 DNA reads TGTGCCAGCAGCATACATAGGGCAGGGGCTATTGTGGATACGCAGTATTTT. This chain connects TRBV11-2 to TRBJ2-3; D is perhaps TRBD1 (6 bases). V lost 5 bases to trimming and J lost 6 bases, with 24 bases between them. Germline CDR1 SGHAT, CDR2 FQNNGV. The CDR3 has 17 amino acids. Together with reference TRBV11-2 and TRBJ2-3, the CDR3 gives the full variable domain: EAGVAQSPRYKIIEKRQSVAFWCNPISGHATLYWYQQILGQGPKLLIQFQNNGVVDDSQLPKDRFSAERLKGVDSTLKIQPAKLEDSAVYLCASSIHRAGAIVDTQYFGPGTRLTVL.

This chain connects TRBV12-3 or TRBV12-4 to TRBJ2-7, with D possibly being TRBD1 (6 bases). V lost 6 bases and J lost 1, with 16 bases in between. There are 15 residues in the CDR3. The CDR3 is CASSPLGTLSYEQYF. In DNA form, the CDR3 reads TGTGCCAGCAGCCCTCTCGGGACACTTTCCTACGAGCAGTACTTC.

V and J are TRBV29-1 and TRBJ2-1, with D tentatively TRBD1 (6 bases). CDR1 and CDR2 (germline): SQVTM, ANQGSEA. Trimming stripped 6 bases from V and 6 bases from J, with 12 bases between. CDR3 size: 12 residues. CDR3 coding DNA: TGCAGCGTAGACAGGACCGGCAATGAGCAGTTCTTC. Residues: CSVDRTGNEQFF.

The J gene is TRBJ2-2, the V gene TRBV5-1; 14 nucleotides agree with TRBD2. Per germline, CDR1 SGHRS and CDR2 YFSETQ. The CDR3 consists of 17 residues. The V segment lost 4 bases and the J segment 0 bases; nucleotides outside the gene matches: 2. CDR3 sequence reads: CASSEGLAGANTGELFF. CDR3 nucleotide sequence: TGCGCCAGCAGCGAGGGACTAGCGGGAGCGAACACCGGGGAGCTGTTTTTT.

This clonotype was observed a few times. V gene TRBV25-1 combines with J gene TRBJ2-7; D is unresolved. Between the trimmed V and J ends, which lost 4 bases and 6 bases, there was a span of 7 bases. Germline V gene lookup returns CDR1 MGHDK and CDR2 SYGVNS. The CDR3 extends over 11 amino acids. CDR3 DNA: TGTGCCAGCAGTGGAGGTCGCGAGCAGTACTTC. Translation gives CASSGGREQYF.

The CDR3 region has the DNA TGCAGTGCTAGCCAACCGTCCCGGTTCTACAATGAGCAGTTCTTC. This encodes CSASQPSRFYNEQFF. This chain joins TRBV20-1 and TRBJ2-1; D unclear. Germline CDR1 is DFQATT and CDR2 is SNEGSKA (reference sequence). Trimming took 3 bases from V and 3 from J, leaving 15 bases between them. The CDR3 is made up of 15 amino acids.